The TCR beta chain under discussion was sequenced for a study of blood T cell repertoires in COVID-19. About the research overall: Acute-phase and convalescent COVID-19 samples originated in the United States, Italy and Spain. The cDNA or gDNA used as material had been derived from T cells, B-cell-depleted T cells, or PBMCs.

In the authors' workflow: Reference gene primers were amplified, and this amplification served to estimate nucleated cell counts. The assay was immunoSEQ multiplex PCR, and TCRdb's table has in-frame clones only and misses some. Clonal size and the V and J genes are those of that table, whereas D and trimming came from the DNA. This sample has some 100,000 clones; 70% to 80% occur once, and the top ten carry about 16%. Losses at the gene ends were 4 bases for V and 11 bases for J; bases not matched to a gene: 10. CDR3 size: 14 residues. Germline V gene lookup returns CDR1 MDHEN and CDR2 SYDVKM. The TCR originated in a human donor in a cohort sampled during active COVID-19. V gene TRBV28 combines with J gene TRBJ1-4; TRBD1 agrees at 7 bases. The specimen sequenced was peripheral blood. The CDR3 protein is CASSSPTGSWKLFF. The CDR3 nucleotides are TGTGCCAGCAGTTCACCGACAGGGTCGTGGAAACTGTTTTTT.